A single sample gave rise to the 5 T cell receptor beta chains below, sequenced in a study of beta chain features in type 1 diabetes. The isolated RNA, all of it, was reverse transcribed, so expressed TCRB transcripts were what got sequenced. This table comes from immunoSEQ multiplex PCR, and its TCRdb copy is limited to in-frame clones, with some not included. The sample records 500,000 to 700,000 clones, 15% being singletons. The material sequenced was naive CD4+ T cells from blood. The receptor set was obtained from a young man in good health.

The CDR3 sequence is CASSPVDFLALTYEQYF. In DNA form, the CDR3 reads TGTGCCAGCAGTCCCGTGGACTTTCTAGCGCTTACCTACGAGCAGTACTTC. The V gene is TRBV28, the J gene TRBJ2-7; a possible D gene is TRBD2 (6 bases). V was cut by 5 bases and J by 2 bases, with 22 bases left in between. The CDR3 runs 17 residues. Germline CDR1 reads MDHEN; CDR2 reads SYDVKM. The full variable domain, with the rest looked up from reference TRBV28 and TRBJ2-7, is DVKVTQSSRYLVKRTGEKVFLECVQDMDHENMFWYRQDPGLGLRLIYFSYDVKMKEKGDIPEGYSVSREKKERFSLILESASTNQTSMYLCASSPVDFLALTYEQYFGPGTRLTVT.

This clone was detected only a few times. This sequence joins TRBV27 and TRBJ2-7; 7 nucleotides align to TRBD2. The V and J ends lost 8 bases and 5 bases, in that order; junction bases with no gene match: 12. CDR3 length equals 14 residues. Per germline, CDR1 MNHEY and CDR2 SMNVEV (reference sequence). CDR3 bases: TGTGCCAGCTACCGGCGGGGGACGAAAAACGAGCAGTACTTC. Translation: CASYRRGTKNEQYF.

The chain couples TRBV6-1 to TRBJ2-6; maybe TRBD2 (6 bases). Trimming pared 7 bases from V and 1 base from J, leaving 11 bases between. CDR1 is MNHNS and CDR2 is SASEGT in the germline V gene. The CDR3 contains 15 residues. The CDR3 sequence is CASTGGGSGANVLTF. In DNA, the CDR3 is TGTGCCAGCACTGGGGGAGGATCTGGGGCCAACGTCCTGACTTTC.

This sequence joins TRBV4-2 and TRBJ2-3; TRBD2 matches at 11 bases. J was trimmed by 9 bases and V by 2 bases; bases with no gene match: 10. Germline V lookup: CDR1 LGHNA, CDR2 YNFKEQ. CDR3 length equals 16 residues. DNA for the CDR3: TGTGCCAGCAGCCAACCAAGACTAGCGGGGATTGGGACGCAGTATTTT. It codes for CASSQPRLAGIGTQYF.

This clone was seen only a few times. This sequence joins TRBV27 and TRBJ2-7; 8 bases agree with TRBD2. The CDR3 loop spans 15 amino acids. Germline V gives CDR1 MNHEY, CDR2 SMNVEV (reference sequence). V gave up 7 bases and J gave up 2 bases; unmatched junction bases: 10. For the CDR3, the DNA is TGTGCCAGCACCCAGAGTGTGCGGGGGGCCTACGAGCAGTACTTC. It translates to CASTQSVRGAYEQYF.